The clone carrying this TCR beta chain has more than one count but fewer than ten. The data derive from a study of cytomegalovirus exposure and HLA in healthy donors. The CDR3 sequence is 15 residues long. V shed 7 bases and J 6 bases; nucleotides not matched to a gene: 13. The germline gives CDR1 SNHLY, CDR2 FYNNEI. The PCR used 60 Vbeta and 13 Jbeta primers. The repertoire was sequenced with immunoSEQ multiplex PCR; TCRdb's copy has only in-frame clones and lacks some. The sample holds 150,000 to 200,000 clones, roughly four fifths seen once. This chain links TRBV2 with TRBJ1-2; TRBD1 aligns across 8 bases. The sequence derives from a woman younger than 30 in good health and CMV-seronegative. Sample: PBMCs. CDR3 sequence (DNA): TGTGCCAGCACCAGAGCCCAGGGGGCTACCGATGGCTACACCTTC. Encoded protein: CASTRAQGATDGYTF.